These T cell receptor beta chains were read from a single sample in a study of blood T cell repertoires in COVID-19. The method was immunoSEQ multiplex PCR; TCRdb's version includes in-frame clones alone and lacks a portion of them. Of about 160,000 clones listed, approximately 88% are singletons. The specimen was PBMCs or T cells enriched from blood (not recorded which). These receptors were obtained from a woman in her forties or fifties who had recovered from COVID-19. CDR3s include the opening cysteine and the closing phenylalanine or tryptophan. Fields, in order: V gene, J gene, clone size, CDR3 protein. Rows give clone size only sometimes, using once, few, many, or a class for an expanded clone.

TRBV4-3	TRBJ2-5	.	CASSQEETGGWETQYF
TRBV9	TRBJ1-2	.	CASSVAGYGYTF
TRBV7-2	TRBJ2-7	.	CASSPGTGVVGYEQYF
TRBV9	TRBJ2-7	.	CASSRGQGAYEQYF
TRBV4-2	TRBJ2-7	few	CASSQVRGYEQYF
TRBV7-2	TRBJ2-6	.	CASSKLAGLSGANVLTF
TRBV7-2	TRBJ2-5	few	CASSSSASETQYF
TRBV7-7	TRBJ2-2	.	CASSLVPNTGELFF
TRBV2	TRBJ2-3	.	CASSAYTQYF
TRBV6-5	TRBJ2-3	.	CASSYQTSTDTQYF
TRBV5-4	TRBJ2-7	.	CASSPGLAGGVEQYF
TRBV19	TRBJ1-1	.	CATSDRAHTEAFF
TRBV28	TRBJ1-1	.	CASSPPGGNTEAFF
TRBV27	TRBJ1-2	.	CASSGTGAIYGYTF
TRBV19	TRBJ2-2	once	CASSPETGLGTMLFF
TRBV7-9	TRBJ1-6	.	CAGGLLNSPLHF
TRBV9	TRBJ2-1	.	CASSALTGTGPVHEQFF
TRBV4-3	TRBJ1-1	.	CASRLHRDSLEAFF
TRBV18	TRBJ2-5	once	CASSPRASGFQETQYF
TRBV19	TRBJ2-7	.	CASSLMGQTLYEQYF
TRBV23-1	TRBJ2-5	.	CASSHLDRVGTQYF
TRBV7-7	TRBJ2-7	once	CASSHGTGGSYEQYF
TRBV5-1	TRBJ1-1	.	CASSEQVMNTEAFF
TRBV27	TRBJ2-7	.	CASSLSAGGGQQYF
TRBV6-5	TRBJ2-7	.	CASSYSRYGVEQYF
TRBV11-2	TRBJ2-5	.	CASSYRQPIQETQYF
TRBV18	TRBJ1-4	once	CASSPRQGSNEKLFF
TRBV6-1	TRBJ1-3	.	CASSAGAGISGNTIYF
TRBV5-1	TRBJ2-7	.	CASSLTSGGVASSYEQYF
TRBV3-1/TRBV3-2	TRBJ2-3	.	CASSLRGGVRTDTQYF
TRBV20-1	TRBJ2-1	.	CSASFPGDAGNEQFF
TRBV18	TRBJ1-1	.	CASSPGDRVNTEAFF
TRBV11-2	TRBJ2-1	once	CASSSTSGGHEQFF